This TCR beta chain comes out of a study of cytomegalovirus exposure and HLA in healthy donors. General study results and limits: TCR beta V- and J-gene trimming, according to a later analysis, was linked to a missense DCLRE1C variant. Excluded were some V segments that proved indistinguishable, including TRBV6-2 and TRBV6-3. The authors considered a cluster of highly shared sequence variants likely to be a sequencing artifact.

J lost 3 bases, V lost 11 bases, and 16 bases had no gene match. Germline V gene sequence: CDR1 SNHLY, CDR2 FYNNEI. CDR3 length: 16 amino acids. As concerns this clone: Its target is unknown.

Donors showed nominal health when sampled, although they likely had unrecorded immune exposures. The PCR ran on 60 Vbeta and 13 Jbeta primers. Libraries were prepared by immunoSEQ multiplex PCR; TCRdb keeps only in-frame clonotypes and omits some of them. Among around 120,000 clones listed, under 85% were seen once. The chain recombines TRBV2 with TRBJ2-3, with TRBD2 matching 8 bases. The sample consisted of PBMCs. The receptor was isolated from a boy between 10 and 17 years old in good health and CMV-seronegative. The CDR3 region has the DNA TGTGCCCGACTCCGGGGTGGGACTAGGGGGACAGATACGCAGTATTTT. Protein sequence: CARLRGGTRGTDTQYF.